These T cell receptor beta chains were read from a single sample in a study of monozygotic twins with inflammatory bowel disease. No DNA is given; TCRdb re-called the 5' RACE reads and lists each CDR3 protein once. The table lists approximately 340,000 distinct CDR3 sequences. Sequencing was carried out using blood. The receptors here all came from a human donor with ulcerative colitis or Crohn's disease, or a healthy co-twin of an affected twin (not recorded which). CDR3s include the opening cysteine and the closing phenylalanine or tryptophan.

j_gene: TRBJ1-4
v_gene: TRBV5-1
CDR3aa: CASCRSSADSNEKLFF

j_gene: TRBJ2-2
v_gene: TRBV5-1
CDR3aa: CASSPGRERRYTGELFF

j_gene: TRBJ2-7
v_gene: TRBV5-4
CDR3aa: CASSLMFPDRSYEQYF

j_gene: TRBJ1-5
v_gene: TRBV28
CDR3aa: CASRSLDRRDQPQHF

j_gene: TRBJ1-1
v_gene: TRBV11-2
CDR3aa: CASRRIFRQKNTEAFF

j_gene: TRBJ2-1
v_gene: TRBV28
CDR3aa: CASSSAGLYNEQFF

j_gene: TRBJ2-2
v_gene: TRBV7-2
CDR3aa: CASSVGPNTGELFF

j_gene: TRBJ1-1
v_gene: TRBV27
CDR3aa: CASSFVGGTEAFF

j_gene: TRBJ2-7
v_gene: TRBV12-3/TRBV12-4
CDR3aa: CASSRMGGMGLAGYEQYF

j_gene: TRBJ2-7
v_gene: TRBV7-7
CDR3aa: CASSLSSGLNYEQYF

j_gene: TRBJ1-1
v_gene: TRBV3-1
CDR3aa: CASRLAGDRTEAFF

j_gene: TRBJ1-6
v_gene: TRBV5-1
CDR3aa: CASSIDGGISPLHF

j_gene: TRBJ1-2
v_gene: TRBV10-3
CDR3aa: CAISLGVNYGYTF

j_gene: TRBJ2-7
v_gene: TRBV7-2
CDR3aa: CASSLDGQGTYEQYF

j_gene: TRBJ2-5
v_gene: TRBV7-9
CDR3aa: CASAAGATQYF

j_gene: TRBJ2-5
v_gene: TRBV5-1
CDR3aa: CASRHGLAQETQYF

j_gene: TRBJ2-1
v_gene: TRBV7-2
CDR3aa: CASSSGGVSYNEQFF

j_gene: TRBJ2-1
v_gene: TRBV6-2/TRBV6-3
CDR3aa: CASIKFPPTGTSGTPSYNEQFF

j_gene: TRBJ2-6
v_gene: TRBV5-1
CDR3aa: CASSPVAARTSSGANVLTF

j_gene: TRBJ2-5
v_gene: TRBV6-2/TRBV6-3
CDR3aa: CASSYGSGQETQYF

j_gene: TRBJ1-5
v_gene: TRBV30
CDR3aa: CAWGSEFNQPQHF

j_gene: TRBJ2-3
v_gene: TRBV28
CDR3aa: CASNLYDRPSSTDTQYF

j_gene: TRBJ2-3
v_gene: TRBV28
CDR3aa: CASSLELRDTQYF

j_gene: TRBJ2-1
v_gene: TRBV7-6
CDR3aa: CASSLAPGQGVKSNEQFF

j_gene: TRBJ2-2
v_gene: TRBV6-5
CDR3aa: CASSYVGTGELFF

j_gene: TRBJ2-7
v_gene: TRBV5-1
CDR3aa: CASSALQGPYEQYF

j_gene: TRBJ2-1
v_gene: TRBV20-1
CDR3aa: CRALATYNEQFF

j_gene: TRBJ2-7
v_gene: TRBV10-3
CDR3aa: CAIMSSATPRSGQYF

j_gene: TRBJ2-7
v_gene: TRBV28
CDR3aa: CASSLIVNYEQYF

j_gene: TRBJ1-4
v_gene: TRBV20-1
CDR3aa: CSASMLGGSEKLFF

j_gene: TRBJ2-7
v_gene: TRBV20-1
CDR3aa: CSVPERGVTYEQYF

j_gene: TRBJ2-1
v_gene: TRBV24-1
CDR3aa: CATRSGTGVYNEQFF

j_gene: TRBJ2-1
v_gene: TRBV7-9
CDR3aa: CASMERGRYEQFF

j_gene: TRBJ2-5
v_gene: TRBV20-1
CDR3aa: CSAREDRGRKTQYF

j_gene: TRBJ2-7
v_gene: TRBV29-1
CDR3aa: CSVDGTPPLYEQYF

j_gene: TRBJ1-1
v_gene: TRBV3-1
CDR3aa: CASSSGGQGPTTEAFF

j_gene: TRBJ2-3
v_gene: TRBV28
CDR3aa: CASSIRSADTQYF

j_gene: TRBJ2-3
v_gene: TRBV7-2
CDR3aa: CASSPSGHLVADTQYF

j_gene: TRBJ1-3
v_gene: TRBV7-9
CDR3aa: CASHLSGSGNTIYF

j_gene: TRBJ2-2
v_gene: TRBV5-1
CDR3aa: CASSYGLAANTGELFF

j_gene: TRBJ2-5
v_gene: TRBV25-1
CDR3aa: CASRRTGGFQETQYF

j_gene: TRBJ2-2
v_gene: TRBV4-3
CDR3aa: CASSQVASIGELFF

j_gene: TRBJ2-7
v_gene: TRBV7-8
CDR3aa: CASSFIVNDLSYEQYF

j_gene: TRBJ1-5
v_gene: TRBV12-3/TRBV12-4
CDR3aa: CASSLGQGAGNQPQHF

j_gene: TRBJ1-2
v_gene: TRBV3-1
CDR3aa: CASSSTILGGDGYTF

j_gene: TRBJ1-5
v_gene: TRBV5-1
CDR3aa: CASSSPGQENYQPQHF

j_gene: TRBJ2-3
v_gene: TRBV7-2
CDR3aa: CASNLPPGGTQYF

j_gene: TRBJ2-5
v_gene: TRBV29-1
CDR3aa: CSVEIGEGLETQYF

j_gene: TRBJ2-1
v_gene: TRBV6-1
CDR3aa: CATSLPGTGRNEQFF

j_gene: TRBJ2-7
v_gene: TRBV7-2
CDR3aa: CASTWTGLTYEQYF

j_gene: TRBJ2-5
v_gene: TRBV18
CDR3aa: CASSPRVGEETQYF

j_gene: TRBJ2-3
v_gene: TRBV20-1
CDR3aa: CSARDEATLTAKLTQYF

j_gene: TRBJ1-4
v_gene: TRBV20-1
CDR3aa: CSAPGLGGEKLFF

j_gene: TRBJ2-1
v_gene: TRBV20-1
CDR3aa: CSARPTSGAYNEQFF